This passage covers 27 T cell receptor beta chains from one sample sequenced in a study of T-cell memory formation after mild COVID-19. TCRdb re-called the 5' RACE reads with MiXCR, one entry per CDR3 protein. The table lists tens of thousands of distinct CDR3 sequences, around 13% of them singletons. The sequenced sample consisted of PBMCs or a T cell subset sorted from them (not recorded which). Source of these receptors: an adult woman who had mild COVID-19 (a few samples of this study predate the infection). Cell type and time point are not known.

Only a few counts were recorded for this clonotype. The V and J genes are TRBV11-3 and TRBJ1-1; D is uncertain. V lost 0 bases to trimming and J lost 0 bases, with 5 bases between them. Germline lookup yields CDR1 SGHNT and CDR2 YENEEA. This CDR3 is built from 14 residues. The CDR3: CASSLEGMNTEAFF. DNA of the CDR3: TGTGCCAGCAGCTTAGAAGGGATGAACACTGAAGCTTTCTTT.

The V and J genes are TRBV29-1 and TRBJ2-2, with 7 bases fitting TRBD2. CDR1 SQVTM and CDR2 ANQGSEA come from the germline V gene. CDR3 size: 12 residues. Losses at the gene ends were 4 bases for V and 6 bases for J; bases not matched to a gene: 2. The CDR3 loop reads CSVVTSAGELFF. CDR3 coding DNA: TGCAGCGTTGTCACTAGCGCCGGGGAGCTGTTTTTT.

The rearrangement uses TRBV6-2 or TRBV6-3 and TRBJ1-2; 8 bases map to TRBD1. CDR3 length equals 13 residues. The ends lost 4 bases at V and 8 bases at J; junction bases unmatched: 6. Per germline, CDR1 MNHEY and CDR2 SVGEGT. CDR3 nucleotides: TGTGCCAGCAGTTTGCAGGGGGCGCGAGGCTACACCTTC. Translation gives CASSLQGARGYTF.

In this sample, this clonotype turned up a few times. V and J are TRBV7-9 and TRBJ2-7, with D perhaps TRBD1 (6 bases). Trimming removed 4 bases from V and 3 bases from J, with 13 bases in between. From germline, CDR1 is SEHNR and CDR2 FQNEAQ (reference sequence). The CDR3 is made up of 14 amino acids. This CDR3 is CASSSKDSYYEQYF. The CDR3 DNA reads TGTGCCAGCAGCTCTAAGGACAGCTACTACGAGCAGTACTTC.

This clonotype was seen only a few times. CDR3 nucleotides: TGTGCCAGCAGCTCGCCGGACGCGGGGGGGGAGAACACTGAAGCTTTCTTT. Translation gives CASSSPDAGGENTEAFF. The chain couples TRBV7-8 to TRBJ1-1, with D possibly TRBD1 on 5 matching bases. The CDR3 spans 17 residues. Germline-derived CDR1 and CDR2 are SGHVS and FQNEAQ. With 4 bases removed from V and 1 base from J, the gap between germline ends came to 19 bases.

V gene TRBV5-1 combines with J gene TRBJ2-1, with a possible D match to TRBD2 (5 bases). The CDR3 totals 15 residues. Trimming pared 0 bases from V and 3 bases from J, leaving 10 bases between. The V gene's germline CDR1 is SGHRS and CDR2 YFSETQ. CDR3 amino acids: CASSLGRTVYNEQFF. The CDR3 nucleotides read TGCGCCAGCAGCTTGGGGAGGACGGTCTACAATGAGCAGTTCTTC.

Many counts were recorded for this clonotype. V and J are TRBV6-2 or TRBV6-3 and TRBJ2-7; TRBD2 matches at 8 bases. With V trimmed by 8 bases and J by 6 bases, 21 bases remained unmatched. Looked up from germline, CDR1 is MNHEY and CDR2 is SVGEGT. The CDR3 runs 17 residues. In DNA form, the CDR3 reads TGTGCCAGCGGTCACTTCCGACGGGAGGGCCTTGTGTTCGAGCAGTACTTC. Translating gives CASGHFRREGLVFEQYF.

In its sample, this clonotype was seen a few times. The J gene is TRBJ2-3, the V gene TRBV5-6; 7 positions agree with TRBD1. The V gene's germline CDR1 is SGHDT and CDR2 YYEEEE. The CDR3 has 14 residues. Losses at the gene ends were 6 bases for V and 4 bases for J; bases not matched to a gene: 8. As DNA, the CDR3 is TGTGCCAGCATCGACAGGGTGGGCGCAGATACGCAGTATTTT. This sequence encodes CASIDRVGADTQYF.

At least ten counts were recorded for this clonotype. This chain joins TRBV29-1 and TRBJ2-2; D ambiguous. This CDR3 is built from 13 residues. Germline loops: CDR1 SQVTM, CDR2 ANQGSEA. V lost 7 bases to trimming and J lost 2 bases, with 11 bases between them. In nucleotides, the CDR3 is TGCAGCGCGCCGGCAGCAAACACCGGGGAGCTGTTTTTT. Its translation: CSAPAANTGELFF.

This clonotype was counted only a few times. Here the CDR3 DNA reads TGTGCCAGCAGGCCCGGGACAGGGGGCCCCGAGCAGTACTTC. Its protein product is CASRPGTGGPEQYF. The V gene is TRBV12-3 or TRBV12-4, the J gene TRBJ2-7; 12 nucleotides agree with TRBD1. With V trimmed by 6 bases and J by 6 bases, 6 bases remained unmatched. This CDR3 contains 14 residues.

The chain employs TRBV7-3 and TRBJ2-7; possibly TRBD2 for D (5 bases). Trimming pared 2 bases from V and 5 bases from J, leaving 22 bases between. The length of the CDR3 is 17 residues. Germline CDR1 SGHTA, CDR2 FQGTGA. The CDR3 is CASSLGMEAHQLDEQYF. The CDR3 DNA reads as TGTGCCAGCAGCTTAGGTATGGAGGCCCATCAGTTAGACGAGCAGTACTTC.

The chain employs TRBV20-1 and TRBJ1-1, with D unclear. Germline values: CDR1 DFQATT, CDR2 SNEGSKA (reference sequence). Trimming took 0 bases from V and 7 from J, leaving 15 bases between them. The CDR3 is 14 amino acids. The DNA of the CDR3 is TGCAGTGCTAGAGATCAGACCCCTCGGAGTGAAGCTTTCTTT. Its translation is CSARDQTPRSEAFF.

This clonotype showed up many times. This sequence joins TRBV5-1 and TRBJ2-7; 7 bases are a match to TRBD2. The trim removed 0 bases at V and 3 bases at J, leaving 9 bases unmatched. This CDR3 region has 16 residues. Germline V lookup: CDR1 SGHRS, CDR2 YFSETQ. The chain's CDR3 is CASSLVWLADYYEQYF. The CDR3 coding sequence is TGCGCCAGCAGCTTGGTTTGGCTAGCGGATTACTACGAGCAGTACTTC.

The chain couples TRBV6-2 or TRBV6-3 to TRBJ1-1, with a tentative D call TRBD1 (6 bases). CDR1 is MNHEY and CDR2 is SVGEGT in the germline V gene. The V end lost 6 bases, the J end lost 3 bases, and 17 bases lay between the germline ends. CDR3 length equals 15 residues. The CDR3 DNA sequence: TGTGCCAGCAGCACTTACAGGGAGTACGACACTGAAGCTTTCTTT. Translated, it gives CASSTYREYDTEAFF.

For this clonotype: One junction end disagrees with the germline gene, perhaps due to a read error. This sequence joins TRBV7-2 and TRBJ1-4; 7 bases match TRBD1. This CDR3 has 13 amino acids. The V gene's germline CDR1 is SGHTA and CDR2 FQGNSA. In DNA, the CDR3 is TGTGCCAGCAGCTTAGAGGTTTTTGGACAGGTTGATTTT. It translates to CASSLEVFGQVDF.

This clonotype has just a few counts. The chain recombines TRBV4-3 with TRBJ2-5; no reliable D call. V was shortened by 0 bases and J by 2 bases, with 10 bases between the two germline ends. CDR3 length equals 15 residues. CDR1 LGHNA and CDR2 YSLEER come from the germline V gene. The CDR3, as DNA: TGCGCCAGCAGCCAAGATTTCGCAGCACAAGAGACCCAGTACTTC. This codes for CASSQDFAAQETQYF.

The CDR3 loop reads CASVSHSDDYNEQFF. DNA of the CDR3: TGTGCCAGCGTATCCCACTCGGATGACTACAATGAGCAGTTCTTC. The chain carries TRBV5-4 and TRBJ2-1; D is unclear. Germline V CDR1 and CDR2: SGHNT, YYREEE (reference sequence). This CDR3 has 15 amino acids. V lost 7 bases, J lost 3 bases, and 17 bases lay in between.

The V and J genes are TRBV10-3 and TRBJ1-2, with TRBD1 as a possible D gene (6 bases). This CDR3 is built from 16 residues. Germline assignment: CDR1 ENHRY and CDR2 SYGVKD. Trimming took off 0 bases at V and 6 bases at J, with 17 bases between the two ends. Here the CDR3 reads CAISESLAGAWDGYTF. The CDR3 nucleotides are TGTGCCATCAGTGAGTCTCTTGCGGGGGCTTGGGATGGCTACACCTTC.

This clonotype was counted many times. This chain links TRBV23-1 with TRBJ2-3, with TRBD2 identical over 8 bases. TRBV23-1 carries the ORF label, with uncertain function. With V trimmed by 4 bases and J by 2 bases, 23 bases remained unmatched. The CDR3 has 21 amino acids. The CDR3 bases are TGCGCCAGCAGTCGGGGCAATGGTGGGCGGGAGGACCAGTCGTCCACAGATACGCAGTATTTT. It is translated as CASSRGNGGREDQSSTDTQYF.

The chain links TRBV2 to TRBJ2-3; D may be TRBD1 (6 bases). The CDR3 sequence is 16 residues long. Germline values: CDR1 SNHLY, CDR2 FYNNEI. Between the trimmed V and J ends, which lost 8 bases and 3 bases, there was a span of 21 bases. CDR3 protein: CASDGTLMAQTDTQYF. In nucleotides, the CDR3 is TGTGCCAGCGATGGGACATTAATGGCCCAGACAGATACGCAGTATTTT.

About this clonotype itself: As the CDR3 is not closed by the conserved phenylalanine or tryptophan, this likely results from a read error. No DNA is shown, since the ends of the CDR3 on it are uncertain; the CDR3 is the one TCRdb lists. This chain links TRBV12-3 or TRBV12-4 with TRBJ1-1. The CDR3 is made up of 9 amino acids, end residues included. The chain's CDR3 is CASSPPTLV.

In its sample, this clonotype was seen a few times. V is TRBV12-3 or TRBV12-4 and J is TRBJ2-2; tentatively, D is TRBD2 (5 bases). V lost 5 bases and J 6 bases, leaving 10 bases between the germline ends. This CDR3 is built from 13 residues. CDR3: CASSGTRPGELFF. CDR3 DNA sequence: TGTGCCAGCAGTGGAACTAGACCCGGGGAGCTGTTTTTT.

This clonotype was found many times. The rearrangement uses TRBV11-2 and TRBJ2-1; D is undetermined. Germline loops: CDR1 SGHAT, CDR2 FQNNGV. The CDR3 has 12 amino acids. V gave up 4 bases and J gave up 8 bases, with 9 bases separating them. The CDR3 loop is CASSYSNHEQFF. The CDR3 nucleotides are TGTGCCAGCAGCTATTCCAACCATGAGCAGTTCTTC.

This clonotype was picked up a small number of times. The chain couples TRBV9 to TRBJ2-1; D is unclear. This CDR3 contains 14 residues. Trimming shortened V by 0 bases and J by 7 bases, and 11 bases separated the two germline ends. Germline values: CDR1 SGDLS, CDR2 YYNGEE. CDR3 DNA: TGTGCCAGCAGCGTAGCCAGATTAGGGAATGAGCAGTTCTTC. It specifies CASSVARLGNEQFF.

This clonotype was observed a handful of times. J is TRBJ2-1 and V is TRBV29-1; 12 positions match TRBD2. CDR1 and CDR2 (germline): SQVTM, ANQGSEA. The CDR3 spans 15 residues. Losses at the gene ends were 3 bases for V and 4 bases for J; bases not matched to a gene: 4. The CDR3 DNA reads as TGCAGCGTTGACGGACTAGCGGGATGGTACAATGAGCAGTTCTTC. Its translation: CSVDGLAGWYNEQFF.

The V and J genes are TRBV27 and TRBJ1-1; no reliable D call. The CDR3 is 11 amino acids. The germline V gene has CDR1 MNHEY and CDR2 SMNVEV (reference sequence). V was clipped by 5 bases and J by 5 bases, with 6 bases between them. The CDR3 region has the DNA TGTGCCAGCAGTGCCGGGACTGAAGCTTTCTTT. It encodes CASSAGTEAFF.

A remark on this clonotype: With a much larger clone just one base away, this may be a read error. This CDR3 reads CASSFWVLGTQETQYF. The DNA of the CDR3 is TGTGCCAGCAGCTTCTGGGTTCTGGGTACCCAAGAGACCCAGTACTTC. The rearrangement uses TRBV7-6 and TRBJ2-5; D remains ambiguous. Deletions cut 3 bases from V and 1 base from J, with 15 bases between. The CDR3 length is 16 residues. Germline CDR1 SGHVS, CDR2 FNYEAQ.